These 32 T cell receptor beta chains were sequenced from one sample in a study of shared clonotypes between healthy human individuals. Clones were read by immunoSEQ multiplex PCR, and TCRdb kept only the in-frame ones, dropping some. The table includes 2 million to 3 million clones, more than 90% detected once. The sequenced sample consisted of naive CD4+ T cells sorted from blood. Subset meaning: CD45RA+ positively selected. The receptors were sampled from a man between 18 and 29 years old in good health.

The genes are TRBV27 and TRBJ1-2; 11 positions match TRBD1. Germline V gene lookup returns CDR1 MNHEY and CDR2 SMNVEV (reference sequence). V was pared by 6 bases and J by 10 bases, with 13 bases of the junction left unmatched. The CDR3 sequence is 15 residues long. CDR3 loop: CASRSAGTGGNPYTF. CDR3 DNA sequence: TGTGCCAGCAGGAGCGCGGGGACAGGGGGTAATCCCTACACCTTC.

In its sample, this clone was seen once. This sequence joins TRBV28 and TRBJ1-5, with 7 bases that match TRBD1. This CDR3 spans 14 amino acids. In germline, CDR1 is MDHEN, CDR2 SYDVKM. V gave up 6 bases and J gave up 0 bases; unmatched junction bases: 2. The CDR3 region is CASRGQYSNQPQHF. The CDR3 DNA sequence: TGTGCCAGCAGGGGACAGTATAGCAATCAGCCCCAGCATTTT.

The gene calls are TRBV18 and TRBJ2-3, with D unresolved. Germline assignment: CDR1 KGHSH and CDR2 LQKENI. The CDR3 loop spans 18 amino acids. V was clipped by 1 base and J by 0 bases, with 17 bases between them. CDR3 bases: TGTGCCAGCTCACCACAAGCATCCACCAGAGCTAGCACAGATACGCAGTATTTT. It codes for CASSPQASTRASTDTQYF.

The table lists this clone with a count of one. The CDR3 coding sequence is TGTGCCAGCAGATTAGCCTCTAGCGGGGGGCCGGGGGCCAACGTCCTGACTTTC. As protein: CASRLASSGGPGANVLTF. This rearrangement joins TRBV28 to TRBJ2-6; TRBD2 aligns across 11 bases. Per the germline V gene, CDR1 is MDHEN and CDR2 is SYDVKM. This CDR3 is 18 amino acids long. Trimming removed 6 bases from V and 4 bases from J; junction bases left unmatched: 11.

The chain is built from TRBV20-1 and TRBJ1-2; D not certain. The length of the CDR3 is 10 residues. CDR1 is DFQATT and CDR2 is SNEGSKA in the germline V gene (reference sequence). This chain's CDR3 is CGRFRDGYTF. In nucleotides, the CDR3 is TGCGGCAGGTTTCGAGATGGCTACACCTTC.

This chain connects TRBV7-2 to TRBJ2-3; TRBD1 matches 8 bases. V lost 3 bases, J lost 2 bases, and 4 bases stayed unmatched. CDR3 length: 15 amino acids. The germline CDR1 and CDR2 sequences are SGHTA and FQGNSA. The CDR3 DNA reads TGTGCCAGCAGCTTGCAGGGGGCACCCACAGATACGCAGTATTTT. The encoded protein is CASSLQGAPTDTQYF.

With respect to this clone: The same CDR3 also results from other DNA sequences found in this sample. The rearrangement uses TRBV27 and TRBJ2-5; 13 bases map to TRBD2. V shed 4 bases and J 2 bases; nucleotides not matched to a gene: 1. Germline CDR1 reads MNHEY; CDR2 reads SMNVEV (reference sequence). CDR3 length: 15 residues. In DNA form, the CDR3 reads TGTGCCAGCAGTTCGGGACTAGCGGGACAAGAGACCCAGTACTTC. Protein sequence: CASSSGLAGQETQYF.

This clone has just a few counts. This sequence joins TRBV5-1 and TRBJ2-7, with TRBD1 as a possible D gene (5 bases). Trimming cost V 4 bases and J 7 bases, with 21 bases left between them. The CDR3 spans 15 residues. CDR1 is SGHRS, CDR2 YFSETQ, per germline. In DNA form, the CDR3 reads TGCGCCAGCAGCCAGACTGACAGCCTAGTTGGGGAGCAGTACTTC. It yields the protein CASSQTDSLVGEQYF.

This chain connects TRBV7-2 to TRBJ2-5, with a tentative D call TRBD1 (5 bases). In germline, CDR1 is SGHTA, CDR2 FQGNSA. This CDR3 region has 14 residues. Trimming cost V 2 bases and J 5 bases, with 12 bases left between them. The CDR3 region is CASSLTGPPETQYF. Here the CDR3 DNA reads TGTGCCAGCAGCTTAACAGGACCCCCGGAGACCCAGTACTTC. The whole variable domain, remainder taken from reference TRBV7-2 and TRBJ2-5, is GAGVSQSPSNKVTEKGKDVELRCDPISGHTALYWYRQSLGQGLEFLIYFQGNSAPDKSGLPSDRFSAERTGGSVSTLTIQRTQQEDSAVYLCASSLTGPPETQYFGPGTRLLVL.

The V call is TRBV7-9, the J call TRBJ1-1; D not resolved. The V gene's germline CDR1 is SEHNR and CDR2 FQNEAQ (reference sequence). CDR3 length: 14 residues. Deletions cut 5 bases from V and 1 base from J, with 11 bases between. The CDR3 region is CASSIETRNTEAFF. The CDR3 DNA reads as TGTGCCAGCAGCATCGAAACAAGGAACACTGAAGCTTTCTTT.

The chain combines TRBV29-1 with TRBJ2-7; TRBD2 matches at 12 bases. Germline trimming cut 7 bases from V and 3 bases from J; bases unmatched to any gene: 1. CDR3 size: 12 residues. CDR1 is SQVTM, CDR2 ANQGSEA, per germline. The CDR3 sequence: CSATSGSYEQYF. CDR3 DNA sequence: TGCAGCGCGACTAGCGGGAGCTACGAGCAGTACTTC.

The chain joins TRBV27 to TRBJ1-5, with TRBD1 as a possible D gene (5 bases). The CDR3 covers 15 residues. CDR1 and CDR2 from the germline V gene are MNHEY and SMNVEV (reference sequence). The V end lost 2 bases, the J end lost 6 bases, and 14 bases lay between the germline ends. DNA for the CDR3: TGTGCCAGCAGTTTAACAGGTGGTTGGACTCAGCCCCAGCATTTT. Protein: CASSLTGGWTQPQHF.

The V gene is TRBV5-1, the J gene TRBJ2-5; no clear D gene. The germline V and J ends were trimmed by 2 bases and 6 bases, with 8 bases remaining between them. Germline loops: CDR1 SGHRS, CDR2 YFSETQ. The CDR3 spans 12 residues. The chain's CDR3 is CASSLVTQTQYF. CDR3 DNA: TGCGCCAGCAGCTTAGTTACGCAGACCCAGTACTTC.

Here the CDR3 DNA reads TGTGCCTGGATACGATCCCCCGGCAGCAATCAGCCCCAGCATTTT. Its protein product is CAWIRSPGSNQPQHF. The rearrangement uses TRBV30 and TRBJ1-5; D remains ambiguous. V shed 4 bases and J shed 1 base, with 14 bases lying between them. Germline loops: CDR1 GTSNPN, CDR2 SVGIG (reference sequence). This CDR3 region has 15 residues.

The genes are TRBV10-3 and TRBJ2-1; possibly TRBD2 for D (5 bases). Germline V gene sequence: CDR1 ENHRY, CDR2 SYGVKD. This CDR3 spans 12 amino acids. V was clipped by 11 bases and J by 5 bases, with 13 bases between them. This CDR3 is CAVQRRDNEQFF. DNA for the CDR3: TGTGCCGTCCAGCGGCGGGACAATGAGCAGTTCTTC.

The chain links TRBV19 to TRBJ1-4; 7 bases fit TRBD1. The CDR3 is made up of 15 amino acids. With V trimmed by 7 bases and J by 3 bases, 8 bases remained unmatched. The V gene's germline CDR1 is LNHDA and CDR2 SQIVND (reference sequence). CDR3 sequence reads: CASTSTGVPNEKLFF. CDR3 coding DNA: TGTGCCAGTACCTCTACAGGGGTCCCTAATGAAAAACTGTTTTTT.

As regards this clone: This sample also contains other DNA sequences that code for the same CDR3. This chain joins TRBV4-1 and TRBJ2-1; D unresolved. The V end was cut by 1 base, the J end by 4 bases, with 2 bases between. CDR1 is MGHRA, CDR2 YSYEKL, per germline. The length of the CDR3 is 12 residues. The CDR3 is CASSQVYNEQFF. The CDR3 DNA is TGCGCCAGCAGCCAAGTTTACAATGAGCAGTTCTTC.

With respect to this clone: Other DNA sequences of this sample code for an identical CDR3. V and J are TRBV5-1 and TRBJ1-3; the D gene is possibly TRBD1 (6 bases). The CDR3 is 15 amino acids. The germline V and J ends were trimmed by 0 bases and 2 bases, with 9 bases remaining between them. Looked up from germline, CDR1 is SGHRS and CDR2 is YFSETQ. This chain's CDR3 is CASSLDGTTGNTIYF. The CDR3 region has the DNA TGCGCCAGCAGCTTGGATGGGACAACTGGAAACACCATATATTTT.

A single count supports this clone. V is TRBV6-5 and J is TRBJ2-7; maybe TRBD2 (6 bases). V was cut by 5 bases and J by 3 bases, with 14 bases left in between. Per germline, CDR1 MNHEY and CDR2 SVGAGI. The CDR3 consists of 14 residues. CDR3 nucleotide sequence: TGTGCCAGCAGTAACCCCGGGACTCTCTACGAGCAGTACTTC. It encodes CASSNPGTLYEQYF.

The chain couples TRBV18 to TRBJ1-2, with TRBD1 identical over 8 bases. V lost 3 bases to trimming and J lost 5 bases; unmatched junction nucleotides: 8. Germline assignment: CDR1 KGHSH and CDR2 LQKENI. The CDR3 is made up of 15 amino acids. The DNA for the CDR3 is TGTGCCAGCTCACCCTCGATGGACAGGGAGTATGGCTACACCTTC. Translation: CASSPSMDREYGYTF.

The chain has TRBV25-1 and TRBJ1-1; D gene uncertain. Germline V gene sequence: CDR1 MGHDK, CDR2 SYGVNS. The CDR3 spans 14 residues. V was shortened by 4 bases and J by 1 base, with 10 bases between the two germline ends. CDR3 sequence reads: CASSAAGANTEAFF. For the CDR3, the DNA is TGTGCCAGCAGTGCGGCGGGAGCGAACACTGAAGCTTTCTTT.

With respect to this clone: One base away lies a much larger clone, so this may be a sequencing read error. The same CDR3 arises from other DNA sequences in this sample as well. The J gene is TRBJ1-1, the V gene TRBV5-1, with D unresolved. Deletions cut 0 bases from V and 0 bases from J, with 3 bases between. The CDR3 runs 13 residues. Germline loops: CDR1 SGHRS, CDR2 YFSETQ. CDR3 in amino acids: CASSLGLNTEAFF. The CDR3, as DNA: TGCGCCAGCAGCTTGGGACTGAACACTGAAGCTTTCTTT.

The chain carries TRBV28 and TRBJ1-2; unclear D gene. CDR3 length equals 16 residues. V lost 1 base and J lost 4, with 16 bases in between. The V gene's germline CDR1 is MDHEN and CDR2 SYDVKM. CDR3 loop: CASSLYISGGTYGYTF. Written as DNA, the CDR3 is TGTGCCAGCAGTTTATATATCTCGGGCGGAACCTATGGCTACACCTTC.

The chain combines TRBV2 with TRBJ2-2, with a tentative D call TRBD2 (5 bases). The CDR3 extends over 13 amino acids. CDR1 and CDR2 (germline): SNHLY, FYNNEI. V was shortened by 3 bases and J by 6 bases, with 8 bases between the two germline ends. Here the CDR3 DNA reads TGTGCCAGCAGTGAGATGCGGGCCGGGGAGCTGTTTTTT. Amino acid sequence: CASSEMRAGELFF.

This chain connects TRBV5-1 to TRBJ1-2; TRBD1 matches at 7 bases. J gave up 4 bases and V 4 bases, and 7 bases lay outside the gene matches. CDR1 and CDR2 (germline): SGHRS, YFSETQ. This CDR3 has 14 amino acids. The CDR3 is CASSPDGTAYGYTF. The CDR3, as DNA: TGCGCCAGCAGCCCTGACGGGACAGCCTATGGCTACACCTTC.

The chain is built from TRBV5-1 and TRBJ2-3; D call uncertain. Germline CDR1 reads SGHRS; CDR2 reads YFSETQ. This CDR3 has 15 residues. The V end lost 5 bases, the J end lost 0 bases, and 13 bases lay between the germline ends. CDR3 in amino acids: CASRAPSLSTDTQYF. CDR3 coding DNA: TGCGCCAGCAGGGCGCCTAGTCTGAGCACAGATACGCAGTATTTT.

This chain connects TRBV4-3 to TRBJ2-6, with a possible D match to TRBD2 (5 bases). The germline CDR1 and CDR2 sequences are LGHNA and YSLEER. This CDR3 comprises 15 residues. The V gene lost 1 base and the J gene lost 4 bases, with 8 bases spanning the gap. In nucleotides, the CDR3 is TGCGCCAGCAGCCAAGGGACTTCGGGGGCCAACGTCCTGACTTTC. Translating it yields CASSQGTSGANVLTF.

This chain joins TRBV18 and TRBJ1-5; D is undetermined. The V gene's germline CDR1 is KGHSH and CDR2 LQKENI. The V end lost 1 base, the J end lost 3 bases, and 13 bases lay between the germline ends. The CDR3 sequence is 16 residues long. CDR3: CASSPRHGEPNQPQHF. Written as DNA, the CDR3 is TGTGCCAGCTCACCACGCCACGGGGAACCCAATCAGCCCCAGCATTTT. The full variable domain, completed using reference TRBV18 and TRBJ1-5, is NAGVMQNPRHLVRRRGQEARLRCSPMKGHSHVYWYRQLPEEGLKFMVYLQKENIIDESGMPKERFSAEFPKEGPSILRIQQVVRGDSAAYFCASSPRHGEPNQPQHFGDGTRLSIL.

Notes on this clone: Other DNA sequences in the sample encode the same CDR3. J is TRBJ2-2 and V is TRBV11-3, with TRBD1 matching 9 bases. The CDR3 consists of 15 residues. Germline CDR1 is SGHNT and CDR2 is YENEEA. Trimming at V came to 3 bases and at J to 3 bases, leaving 2 bases not matched to a gene. DNA for the CDR3: TGTGCCAGCAGCTTGGGACAGGGCGACACCGGGGAGCTGTTTTTT. Encoded protein: CASSLGQGDTGELFF. The full variable domain, rest sourced from reference TRBV11-3 and TRBJ2-2, is EAGVVQSPRYKIIEKKQPVAFWCNPISGHNTLYWYLQNLGQGPELLIRYENEEAVDDSQLPKDRFSAERLKGVDSTLKIQPAELGDSAVYLCASSLGQGDTGELFFGEGSRLTVL.

J is TRBJ2-7 and V is TRBV4-1; possible D gene TRBD1, 6 bases. Germline CDR1 MGHRA, CDR2 YSYEKL. The CDR3 extends over 16 amino acids. Trimming stripped 6 bases from V and 1 base from J, with 19 bases between. The CDR3 DNA is TGCGCCAGCAGTCCGGTCGGTTCAGGGGTTTCCTACGAGCAGTACTTC. This gives the protein CASSPVGSGVSYEQYF.

This chain joins TRBV25-1 and TRBJ2-2; perhaps TRBD2 as D (6 bases). CDR3 length equals 14 residues. Germline-derived CDR1 and CDR2 are MGHDK and SYGVNS. V shed 8 bases and J shed 2 bases, with 12 bases lying between them. CDR3 DNA sequence: TGTGCCAGCGGGGGACTTGACAACACCGGGGAGCTGTTTTTT. Amino acid sequence: CASGGLDNTGELFF. The whole variable domain, filled in from reference TRBV25-1 and TRBJ2-2, reads EADIYQTPRYLVIGTGKKITLECSQTMGHDKMYWYQQDPGMELHLIHYSYGVNSTEKGDLSSESTVSRIRTEHFPLTLESARPSHTSQYLCASGGLDNTGELFFGEGSRLTVL.

The chain employs TRBV5-1 and TRBJ1-2; 8 nucleotides line up with TRBD1. The trim removed 4 bases at V and 4 bases at J, leaving 9 bases unmatched. The CDR3 contains 15 residues. The germline gives CDR1 SGHRS, CDR2 YFSETQ. Here the CDR3 DNA reads TGCGCCAGCAGCCTTTCCGGGACAGGAACCTATGGCTACACCTTC. Amino acid sequence: CASSLSGTGTYGYTF.